This T cell receptor beta chain appears in the sequencing data of a study of blood T cells in healthy people across ages. There are many counts of this clonotype. Its antigen remains unidentified. The CDR3 loop spans 13 amino acids. The V gene lost 4 bases and the J gene lost 2 bases, with 6 bases spanning the gap. Looked up from germline, CDR1 is GTSNPN and CDR2 is SVGIG (reference sequence). Study-wide points: Without sorted subsets, naive and antigen-experienced compartments could not be conclusively compared.

Combining a sample-barcoded 5' primer with a J-beta primer mix, a second PCR ran for about 7 to 11 cycles. TCRdb independently ran MiXCR on the 5' RACE reads; one entry per CDR3 protein. The table has roughly 640,000 distinct CDR3 sequences, about 30% seen once. The sequencing input was blood. The clonotype originates from a woman of 80 years or more in good health. The chain carries TRBV30 and TRBJ2-6; D gene unclear. CDR3 coding DNA: TGTGCCTGGAATGGTCCTGGGGCCAACGTCCTGACTTTC. As protein: CAWNGPGANVLTF. The entire variable domain, with the rest obtained from reference TRBV30 and TRBJ2-6, is as follows: SQTIHQWPATLVQPVGSPLSLECTVEGTSNPNLYWYRQAAGRGLQLLFYSVGIGQISSEVPQNLSASRPQDRQFILSSKKLLLSDSGFYLCAWNGPGANVLTFGAGSRLTVL.